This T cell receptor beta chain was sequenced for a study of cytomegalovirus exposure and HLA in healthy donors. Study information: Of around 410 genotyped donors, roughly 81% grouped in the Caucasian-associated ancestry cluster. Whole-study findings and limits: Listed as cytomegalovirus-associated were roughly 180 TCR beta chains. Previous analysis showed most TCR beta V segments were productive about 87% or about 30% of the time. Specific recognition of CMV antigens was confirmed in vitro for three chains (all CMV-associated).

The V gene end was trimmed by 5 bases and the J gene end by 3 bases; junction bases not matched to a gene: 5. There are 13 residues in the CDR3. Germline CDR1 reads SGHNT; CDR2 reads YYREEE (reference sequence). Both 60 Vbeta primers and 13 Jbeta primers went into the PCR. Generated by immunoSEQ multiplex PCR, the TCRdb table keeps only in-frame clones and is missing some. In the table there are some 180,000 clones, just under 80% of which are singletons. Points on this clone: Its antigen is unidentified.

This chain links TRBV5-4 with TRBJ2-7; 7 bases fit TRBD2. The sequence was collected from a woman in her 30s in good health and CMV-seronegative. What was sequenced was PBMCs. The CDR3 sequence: CASRTVAGYEQYF. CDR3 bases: TGTGCCAGCAGAACAGTAGCGGGCTACGAGCAGTACTTC.